This passage covers 27 T cell receptor beta chains from one sample sequenced in a study of cytomegalovirus exposure and HLA in healthy donors. With 60 Vbeta and 13 Jbeta primers, the PCR was carried out. Measured with immunoSEQ multiplex PCR; TCRdb has only the in-frame clones, and not every one. The repertoire holds about 140,000 clones, with 61% as singletons. The sequenced sample consisted of PBMCs. These receptors were collected from a male donor in good health and CMV-seronegative.

This clone was recorded at least ten times. The junction and the germline gene differ at one end; a read error may be behind it. This sample also contains other DNA sequences that code for the same CDR3. The genes are TRBV5-1 and TRBJ2-7, with 7 positions matching TRBD2. From germline, CDR1 is SGHRS and CDR2 YFSETQ. The CDR3 runs to 15 residues. The DNA of the CDR3 is TGTGCCAGCAGCTTGTTGAACGGGGGGACTTACGAGCAGTACTTC. It encodes CASSLLNGGTYEQYF.

This clone was observed once. The chain links TRBV4-1 to TRBJ1-2, with D possibly matching TRBD1 (5 bases). Germline CDR1 is MGHRA and CDR2 is YSYEKL. V lost 4 bases and J lost 8, with 17 bases in between. The CDR3 covers 14 residues. The CDR3 bases are TGCGCCAGCAGCCGTCGGGGGACCGATCAAGGCTACACCTTC. Protein: CASSRRGTDQGYTF.

This sequence joins TRBV18 and TRBJ2-1; 9 nucleotides line up with TRBD1. The CDR3 covers 15 residues. Trimming at V came to 3 bases and at J to 8 bases, leaving 8 bases not matched to a gene. Germline CDR1 reads KGHSH; CDR2 reads LQKENI. The CDR3 sequence is CASSPGTGLWDEQFF. CDR3 nucleotide sequence: TGTGCCAGCTCACCCGGGACAGGGTTGTGGGATGAGCAGTTCTTC.

This clone appeared once. The chain combines TRBV28 with TRBJ1-2; 7 positions match TRBD1. The V and J ends lost 4 bases and 2 bases, in that order; junction bases with no gene match: 19. The CDR3 has 19 residues. Germline loops: CDR1 MDHEN, CDR2 SYDVKM. CDR3 region: CASSYPSPGQYVPNYGYTF. CDR3 DNA sequence: TGTGCCAGCAGTTACCCCTCCCCGGGACAGTACGTTCCCAACTATGGCTACACCTTC.

The V gene is TRBV19, the J gene TRBJ1-5; D perhaps matches TRBD1 (5 bases). The CDR3 length is 15 residues. Germline V lookup: CDR1 LNHDA, CDR2 SQIVND (reference sequence). The V end was cut by 3 bases, the J end by 0 bases, with 9 bases between. The CDR3 is CASSMGLLSNQPQHF. DNA of the CDR3: TGTGCCAGTAGTATGGGGCTTCTTAGCAATCAGCCCCAGCATTTT.

The genes are TRBV5-3 and TRBJ2-7, with 11 bases identical to TRBD1. TRBV5-3 carries the ORF label, with uncertain function. V lost 3 bases and J lost 6; bases outside the gene matches: 14. The CDR3 totals 17 residues. In DNA form, the CDR3 reads TGTGCCAGAAGCTCGATTCGCTACGGACAGGGGGCGATCGAGCAGTACTTC. Its protein product is CARSSIRYGQGAIEQYF.

This chain connects TRBV27 to TRBJ1-6; D might be TRBD1 (5 bases). Germline CDR1 and CDR2: MNHEY and SMNVEV (reference sequence). This CDR3 has 14 residues. With 3 bases removed from V and 9 bases from J, the gap between germline ends came to 12 bases. The CDR3 coding sequence is TGTGCCAGCAGTTTTTCAGGGTTGGGTTCACCCCTCCACTTT. Amino acid sequence: CASSFSGLGSPLHF.

This clone was counted at least ten times. J is TRBJ2-7 and V is TRBV27, with D tentatively TRBD1 (5 bases). V was shortened by 3 bases and J by 2 bases, with 11 bases between the two germline ends. The CDR3 is made up of 14 amino acids. Germline V gene sequence: CDR1 MNHEY, CDR2 SMNVEV (reference sequence). CDR3 bases: TGTGCCAGCAGTTTTCTCAGGGCAACCTACGAGCAGTACTTC. It translates to CASSFLRATYEQYF.

V gene TRBV6-6 combines with J gene TRBJ1-6; 7 bases fit TRBD1. V was clipped by 6 bases and J by 2 bases; unmatched bases: 7. The CDR3 is made up of 16 amino acids. Germline values: CDR1 MNHNY, CDR2 SVGAGI (reference sequence). The CDR3 region is CASRRGTDTYNSPLHF. The CDR3 DNA is TGTGCCAGCAGACGAGGGACAGACACCTATAATTCACCCCTCCACTTT.

Regarding this clone: Additional DNA sequences in this sample encode the identical CDR3. The CDR3 DNA follows: TGTGCCAGCAGCTTAGGACAGGGAGACACTGAAGCTTTCTTT. Translated, it gives CASSLGQGDTEAFF. The chain links TRBV7-9 to TRBJ1-1; TRBD1 matches 7 bases. The ends lost 1 base at V and 3 bases at J; junction bases unmatched: 2. CDR1 is SEHNR, CDR2 FQNEAQ, per germline (reference sequence). This CDR3 contains 14 residues.

This sequence joins TRBV28 and TRBJ2-7; D not certain. Germline V CDR1 and CDR2: MDHEN, SYDVKM. This CDR3 spans 14 amino acids. With 3 bases removed from V and 4 bases from J, the gap between germline ends came to 13 bases. The CDR3, as DNA: TGTGCCAGCAGTTTCCCTCCTCAGAAATACGAGCAGTACTTC. Protein product: CASSFPPQKYEQYF. Using reference TRBV28 and TRBJ2-7 for the parts outside the CDR3, the full variable domain is DVKVTQSSRYLVKRTGEKVFLECVQDMDHENMFWYRQDPGLGLRLIYFSYDVKMKEKGDIPEGYSVSREKKERFSLILESASTNQTSMYLCASSFPPQKYEQYFGPGTRLTVT.

This clone was observed a handful of times. The J gene is TRBJ2-5, the V gene TRBV13; the D gene is possibly TRBD1 (6 bases). The J call could be wrong; TRBJ2-7 is a better fit for the DNA end. The CDR3 is 15 amino acids. From germline, CDR1 is PRHDT and CDR2 FYEKMQ (reference sequence). This CDR3 reads CASSQRGRGAYEQYF. The CDR3 coding sequence is TGTGCCAGCAGCCAAAGGGGCAGGGGTGCCTACGAGCAGTACTTC.

The chain has TRBV29-1 and TRBJ2-1, with 7 bases aligning to TRBD2. Germline trimming cut 6 bases from V and 8 bases from J; bases unmatched to any gene: 7. Germline V gene lookup returns CDR1 SQVTM and CDR2 ANQGSEA. The CDR3 length is 12 residues. The CDR3 nucleotides read TGCAGCGTCGAGGGAGGGGCTGATGAGCAGTTCTTC. It codes for CSVEGGADEQFF.

The sample holds many counts of this clone. The V gene is TRBV19, the J gene TRBJ1-5; D might be TRBD1 (5 bases). V dropped 1 base and J dropped 3 bases, with 10 bases sitting between them. The CDR3 is 15 residues long. The germline V gene encodes CDR1 LNHDA and CDR2 SQIVND (reference sequence). CDR3 amino acids: CASSIGVGLNQPQHF. CDR3 coding DNA: TGTGCCAGTAGTATAGGTGTGGGACTCAATCAGCCCCAGCATTTT.

This clone has just one count. The rearrangement joins TRBV2 to TRBJ2-7, with TRBD2 as a possible D gene (6 bases). Germline lookup yields CDR1 SNHLY and CDR2 FYNNEI. Between the trimmed V and J ends, which lost 3 bases and 2 bases, there was a span of 8 bases. This CDR3 is built from 13 residues. CDR3 in DNA: TGTGCCAGCAGTGAGGGGGGAGCCTACGAGCAGTACTTC. It codes for CASSEGGAYEQYF.

V and J are TRBV9 and TRBJ2-7, with 8 bases matching TRBD1. The CDR3 has 15 amino acids. Germline CDR1 reads SGDLS; CDR2 reads YYNGEE. Losses at the gene ends were 0 bases for V and 2 bases for J; bases not matched to a gene: 4. DNA for the CDR3: TGTGCCAGCAGCGTAGCCGGGACAGGTCCCTACGAGCAGTACTTC. This gives the protein CASSVAGTGPYEQYF.

A few counts support this clone. The chain is built from TRBV19 and TRBJ2-3; a weak D match, TRBD2 (6 bases). The CDR3 contains 16 residues. The germline V gene encodes CDR1 LNHDA and CDR2 SQIVND (reference sequence). Between the trimmed V and J ends, which lost 5 bases and 0 bases, there was a span of 15 bases. CDR3 DNA: TGTGCCAGTAGTCCAGGGACTCATCCTAGCACAGATACGCAGTATTTT. Protein: CASSPGTHPSTDTQYF.

The chain has TRBV7-9 and TRBJ1-1; D call uncertain. The V and J ends lost 1 base and 1 base respectively, with 10 bases between them. The CDR3 loop spans 15 amino acids. Germline CDR1 is SEHNR and CDR2 is FQNEAQ (reference sequence). The CDR3 nucleotides read TGTGCCAGCAGCTTAGTGTCTGCCGGGAACACTGAAGCTTTCTTT. Its translation: CASSLVSAGNTEAFF.

This clone has only a few counts. V is TRBV5-1 and J is TRBJ2-2; 8 nucleotides align to TRBD2. Germline V gives CDR1 SGHRS, CDR2 YFSETQ. Losses at the gene ends were 0 bases for V and 10 bases for J; bases not matched to a gene: 8. The CDR3 totals 15 residues. The CDR3 coding sequence is TGCGCCAGCAGCTTGGCGGGAGGGCAATTTGCGGAGCTGTTTTTT. Residues: CASSLAGGQFAELFF.

The chain has TRBV19 and TRBJ1-5, with TRBD1 identical over 7 bases. Germline CDR1 LNHDA, CDR2 SQIVND (reference sequence). Trimming took 1 base from V and 3 from J; bases not matched to a gene: 3. This CDR3 has 15 amino acids. The CDR3, as DNA: TGTGCCAGTAGTATAGGAGGGGGCACCAATCAGCCCCAGCATTTT. Amino acid sequence: CASSIGGGTNQPQHF.

This chain joins TRBV7-3 and TRBJ2-1; D perhaps matches TRBD2 (5 bases). This CDR3 spans 15 amino acids. CDR1 is SGHTA and CDR2 is FQGTGA in the germline V gene. V lost 0 bases to trimming and J lost 10 bases, with 16 bases between them. In DNA, the CDR3 is TGTGCCAGCAGCTTAACGTCCGACCCCGAGCGGGAGCAGTTCTTC. It codes for CASSLTSDPEREQFF. The full variable domain, its missing parts supplied by reference TRBV7-3 and TRBJ2-1, is GAGVSQTPSNKVTEKGKYVELRCDPISGHTALYWYRQSLGQGPEFLIYFQGTGAADDSGLPNDRFFAVRPEGSVSTLKIQRTERGDSAVYLCASSLTSDPEREQFFGPGTRLTVL.

This chain links TRBV29-1 with TRBJ1-4; no definite D call. This CDR3 region has 14 residues. Germline CDR1 and CDR2: SQVTM and ANQGSEA. The V and J ends lost 7 bases and 1 base respectively, with 13 bases between them. CDR3 in amino acids: CSGAAGQTNEKLFF. The CDR3 DNA reads as TGCAGCGGTGCAGCTGGGCAAACTAATGAAAAACTGTTTTTT.

This rearrangement joins TRBV7-6 to TRBJ1-2; weak D call: TRBD1 (5 bases). Between the trimmed V and J ends, which lost 1 base and 0 bases, there was a span of 18 bases. CDR3 length: 18 residues. CDR1 and CDR2 (germline): SGHVS, FNYEAQ. The CDR3 DNA is TGTGCCAGCAGCTTAGTTGGGGCAGGGCGTGGTCCTAACTATGGCTACACCTTC. Its protein product is CASSLVGAGRGPNYGYTF.

The chain recombines TRBV7-9 with TRBJ1-3, with D perhaps TRBD1 (6 bases). Germline CDR1 SEHNR, CDR2 FQNEAQ (reference sequence). The V and J ends lost 1 base and 2 bases respectively, with 9 bases between them. The CDR3 sequence is 15 residues long. The CDR3 loop reads CASSLVAGAGNTIYF. The CDR3 nucleotides are TGTGCCAGCAGCTTAGTGGCAGGGGCTGGAAACACCATATATTTT.

The chain couples TRBV4-2 to TRBJ2-3, with 9 bases aligning to TRBD2. Germline trimming cut 4 bases from V and 0 bases from J; bases unmatched to any gene: 2. Germline V CDR1 and CDR2: LGHNA, YNFKEQ. The length of the CDR3 is 15 residues. CDR3 in amino acids: CASSPRGGSTDTQYF. In nucleotides, the CDR3 is TGTGCCAGCAGCCCGCGGGGGGGAAGCACAGATACGCAGTATTTT.

The V call is TRBV30, the J call TRBJ1-6, with TRBD1 matching 10 bases. The V gene end was trimmed by 4 bases and the J gene end by 6 bases; junction bases not matched to a gene: 9. The CDR3 is 16 amino acids. Germline-derived CDR1 and CDR2 are GTSNPN and SVGIG (reference sequence). DNA of the CDR3: TGTGCCTGGACCTCAGGCGGGACAGGGGTTAATTCACCCCTCCACTTT. Protein product: CAWTSGGTGVNSPLHF.

V usage is TRBV4-3 and J usage is TRBJ1-1; tentative D call: TRBD1 (6 bases). The V end was cut by 8 bases, the J end by 4 bases, with 17 bases between. This CDR3 spans 14 amino acids. CDR1 and CDR2 (germline): LGHNA, YSLEER. This CDR3 is CASAAEGGVTEAFF. The CDR3 DNA reads as TGCGCCAGCGCCGCTGAAGGGGGAGTCACTGAAGCTTTCTTT.